What follows is one T cell receptor beta chain and its context. This entry comes from a study of human T cells and chemical hapten exposure. Losses at the gene ends were 3 bases for V and 3 bases for J; bases not matched to a gene: 4. The CDR3 has 15 residues. Specified time point: pre-sensitization, week 0. Treatment here: therapeutic diphenylcyclopropenone sensitization with weekly scalp DPC. TCRdb ran MiXCR on the RACE reads and lists one entry per CDR3 protein. The data contain 62,000 or so distinct CDR3 sequences, roughly 9.7% of them singletons. The TCR was taken from a woman between 50 and 59 years old with alopecia areata. Some clones in this sample may be carry-over from other donors' samples. The input for sequencing was whole blood, taken in connection with sensitization to the hapten diphenylcyclopropenone (DPC). The chain recombines TRBV12-3 or TRBV12-4 with TRBJ2-3, with TRBD1 matching over 9 bases. CDR3 sequence (DNA): TGTGCCAGCAGTTTTTACAGGGGGCGAACAGATACGCAGTATTTT. Translating gives CASSFYRGRTDTQYF.